These 31 T cell receptor beta chains were all obtained from the same sample, sequenced in a study of T cells in Graves' hyperthyroidism and ophthalmopathy. The TCR beta CDR3 regions underwent amplification using RNA transcripts as the source. First-round RT-PCR targeting the TCR CDR3 was performed with the HTBI primer set. From the multiplex PCR reads, TCRdb called clonotypes with MiXCR, one entry per CDR3 protein. The profile covers around 350,000 distinct CDR3 sequences, with 19% appearing a single time and about 3.7% taken by the ten largest. The sample was blood. These receptors all come from a woman aged 18-35 years with Graves' hyperthyroidism.

There are many counts of this clonotype. The chain combines TRBV10-3 with TRBJ2-5; D might be TRBD1 or TRBD2, each matching 5 bases. Trimming stripped 10 bases from V and 5 bases from J, with 17 bases between. The CDR3 contains 13 residues. Germline V lookup: CDR1 ENHRY, CDR2 SYGVKD. This chain's CDR3 is CASRDGGGETQYF. The CDR3 DNA reads TGTGCCAGCAGGGACGGAGGAGGTGAGACCCAGTACTTC.

The chain joins TRBV20-1 to TRBJ2-5, with a possible D match to TRBD1 (6 bases). Germline CDR1 and CDR2: DFQATT and SNEGSKA (reference sequence). The CDR3 spans 13 residues. V was pared by 4 bases and J by 1 base, with 10 bases between. The CDR3 nucleotides are TGCAGTGCTAACCCGGACAGCCAAGAGACCCAGTACTTC. It is translated as CSANPDSQETQYF.

Ten or more counts support this clonotype. This sequence joins TRBV30 and TRBJ1-1, with TRBD1 matching 8 bases. Germline V gene lookup returns CDR1 GTSNPN and CDR2 SVGIG (reference sequence). Trimming took 2 bases from V and 2 from J; bases not matched to a gene: 4. The CDR3 has 14 residues. The DNA for the CDR3 is TGTGCCTGGAGTCTAGGACAGGGAAACACTGAAGCTTTCTTT. As protein: CAWSLGQGNTEAFF.

V and J are TRBV14 and TRBJ2-7, with 8 nucleotides matching TRBD2. J lost 3 bases, V lost 4 bases, and 11 bases had no gene match. In germline, CDR1 is SGHDN, CDR2 FVKESK. The CDR3 covers 16 residues. CDR3 loop: CASSPLGQRGFYEQYF. The CDR3 DNA reads TGTGCCAGCAGCCCCCTAGGCCAGCGGGGGTTCTACGAGCAGTACTTC.

This clonotype was counted ten times or more. The chain employs TRBV5-1 and TRBJ2-7; no reliable D call. Germline V gene lookup returns CDR1 SGHRS and CDR2 YFSETQ. Trimming pared 4 bases from V and 3 bases from J, leaving 14 bases between. This CDR3 comprises 14 residues. CDR3 region: CASSLSSFSYEQYF. The DNA for the CDR3 is TGCGCCAGCAGCCTATCCTCTTTCAGCTACGAGCAGTACTTC.

This clonotype was recorded at least ten times. This chain joins TRBV28 and TRBJ2-7, with 10 bases matching TRBD1. After removal of 10 bases from V and 13 bases from J, the junction contained 16 bases not matched to a gene. This CDR3 has 13 residues. Germline CDR1 and CDR2: MDHEN and SYDVKM. The CDR3, as DNA: TGTGCCACCATACCCCTTGACAGGGGGCGCTTATACTTC. Residues: CATIPLDRGRLYF.

This clonotype has at least ten counts. This chain joins TRBV25-1 and TRBJ2-7; D perhaps matches TRBD2 (6 bases). This CDR3 is 14 amino acids long. The V end was cut by 7 bases, the J end by 2 bases, with 15 bases between. CDR1 and CDR2 from the germline V gene are MGHDK and SYGVNS. CDR3: CASTAGTRTYEQYF. The DNA of the CDR3 is TGTGCCAGCACTGCCGGGACTCGTACCTACGAGCAGTACTTC.

This chain uses TRBV12-3 or TRBV12-4 with TRBJ1-2, with TRBD1 matching over 9 bases. Trimming took 4 bases from V and 7 from J; bases not matched to a gene: 7. CDR3 length equals 14 residues. CDR3 DNA sequence: TGTGCCAGCAGTTCTACAGGGGGCGCCTTTGGCTACACCTTC. Residues: CASSSTGGAFGYTF.

This clonotype was found many times. The chain combines TRBV12-3 or TRBV12-4 with TRBJ2-7, with D unclear. The CDR3 runs to 13 residues. V was pared by 3 bases and J by 6 bases, with 12 bases between. CDR3 protein: CASSFQRSGEQYF. The CDR3 nucleotides are TGTGCCAGCAGTTTTCAGCGATCAGGCGAGCAGTACTTC.

The sample holds many counts of this clonotype. This chain connects TRBV7-8 to TRBJ2-7, with D possibly matching TRBD2 (5 bases). V dropped 7 bases and J dropped 7 bases, with 17 bases sitting between them. The CDR3 has 13 amino acids. CDR1 is SGHVS and CDR2 is FQNEAQ in the germline V gene. The CDR3 DNA reads TGTGCCAGCACTCCTAACGCTCCGGGGGAGCAGTACTTC. Its protein is CASTPNAPGEQYF.

This clonotype was observed many times. The chain combines TRBV6-1 with TRBJ2-7; 9 bases align to TRBD1. V was clipped by 3 bases and J by 1 base; unmatched bases: 4. Germline CDR1 and CDR2: MNHNS and SASEGT. The CDR3 is made up of 15 amino acids. CDR3 in DNA: TGTGCCAGCAGTGAGATAGGGACAGGGTCCTACGAGCAGTACTTC. It translates to CASSEIGTGSYEQYF.

This clonotype has at least ten counts. The gene calls are TRBV12-3 or TRBV12-4 and TRBJ1-5, with 8 bases aligning to TRBD1. The DNA end favors TRBJ2-3, so the J call may be wrong. The CDR3 is made up of 14 amino acids. The CDR3 region has the DNA TGTGCCAGCAGTCCGGACAGGGTCAATCAGCCCCAGTATTTT. It codes for CASSPDRVNQPQYF.

The rearrangement uses TRBV29-1 and TRBJ2-7; no reliable D call. Germline loops: CDR1 SQVTM, CDR2 ANQGSEA. Trimming cost V 2 bases and J 3 bases, with 8 bases left between them. CDR3 size: 12 residues. CDR3 region: CSVENGYYEQYF. The CDR3 DNA sequence: TGCAGCGTTGAAAACGGGTACTACGAGCAGTACTTC.

This clonotype was picked up many times. The CDR3 DNA reads TGCGCCAGCAGCTTGGTAGGCAGGGGGGACACTGAAGCTTTCTTT. Translation gives CASSLVGRGDTEAFF. V is TRBV5-1 and J is TRBJ1-1; TRBD1 matches 7 bases. The V segment lost 0 bases and the J segment 3 bases; nucleotides outside the gene matches: 5. CDR3 length: 15 amino acids. CDR1 and CDR2 from the germline V gene are SGHRS and YFSETQ.

This clonotype was recorded many times. Since a much larger clone is just one base distant, this may be a read error. This chain joins TRBV6-8 and TRBJ1-1; weak D call: TRBD1 (6 bases). Trimming removed 11 bases at V and 6 bases at J, with 25 bases between. The CDR3 has 15 amino acids. The germline V gene encodes CDR1 MNHGY and CDR2 SAAAGT. The CDR3 DNA is TGTGCCGGCACCGATCCCCGCGGACAGCGGTCTGAAGCTTTCTTT. Protein: CAGTDPRGQRSEAFF.

This clonotype was seen ten or more times. The chain recombines TRBV7-2 with TRBJ2-5; TRBD2 agrees at 10 bases. Germline CDR1 and CDR2: SGHTA and FQGNSA. Losses at the gene ends were 1 base for V and 5 bases for J; bases not matched to a gene: 4. This CDR3 is built from 15 residues. The CDR3 DNA sequence: TGTGCCAGCAGCTTAGAGCGGGGGGGCTGGGAGACCCAGTACTTC. Translation gives CASSLERGGWETQYF.

The sample holds many counts of this clonotype. V usage is TRBV20-1 and J usage is TRBJ1-5, with 12 bases lining up with TRBD1. The CDR3 contains 15 residues. V lost 6 bases, J lost 3 bases, and 6 bases stayed unmatched. The germline V gene encodes CDR1 DFQATT and CDR2 SNEGSKA (reference sequence). The CDR3 here is CSADGDRGLNQPQHF. CDR3 DNA sequence: TGCAGTGCCGACGGGGACAGGGGGCTCAATCAGCCCCAGCATTTT.

This clonotype was observed at least ten times. The CDR3 loop is CASSNRGRDYGYTF. CDR3 DNA sequence: TGTGCCAGCAGTAACAGGGGGCGAGACTATGGCTACACCTTC. The chain links TRBV6-4 to TRBJ1-2, with 9 bases identical to TRBD1. With V trimmed by 5 bases and J by 3 bases, 4 bases remained unmatched. This CDR3 contains 14 residues. Germline loops: CDR1 MRHNA, CDR2 SNTAGT.

This clonotype was counted ten times or more. V and J are TRBV11-2 and TRBJ1-1; 8 positions agree with TRBD1. The CDR3 covers 16 residues. V gave up 3 bases and J gave up 6 bases; unmatched junction bases: 12. CDR1 and CDR2 (germline): SGHAT, FQNNGV. Written as DNA, the CDR3 is TGTGCCAGCAGCTTTCCTAGACAGGGGAATCTCCCTGAAGCTTTCTTT. This codes for CASSFPRQGNLPEAFF.

This clonotype was counted between two and nine times. V gene TRBV14 combines with J gene TRBJ1-6; D is perhaps TRBD1 (6 bases). This CDR3 has 13 residues. The germline CDR1 and CDR2 sequences are SGHDN and FVKESK. With 2 bases removed from V and 9 bases from J, the gap between germline ends came to 8 bases. The CDR3 sequence: CASSQNRASPLHF. In DNA, the CDR3 is TGTGCCAGCAGCCAAAACAGGGCTTCACCCCTCCACTTT. Based on the CDR3 plus reference TRBV14 and TRBJ1-6, the full variable domain is EAGVTQFPSHSVIEKGQTVTLRCDPISGHDNLYWYRRVMGKEIKFLLHFVKESKQDESGMPNNRFLAERTGGTYSTLKVQPAELEDSGVYFCASSQNRASPLHFGNGTRLTVT.

This clonotype was counted many times. J is TRBJ2-7 and V is TRBV6-1, with a possible D match to TRBD1 (6 bases). Germline lookup yields CDR1 MNHNS and CDR2 SASEGT. This CDR3 has 13 residues. With 4 bases removed from V and 0 bases from J, the gap between germline ends came to 7 bases. In DNA, the CDR3 is TGTGCCAGCAGTGGGGACATCTCCTACGAGCAGTACTTC. Its translation: CASSGDISYEQYF.

In this sample, this clonotype turned up many times. This chain uses TRBV2 with TRBJ1-2, with D possibly matching TRBD1 (6 bases). The germline V gene has CDR1 SNHLY and CDR2 FYNNEI. Trimming cost V 0 bases and J 7 bases, with 12 bases left between them. The CDR3 consists of 14 residues. CDR3 region: CASSEAEGGGGYTF. For the CDR3, the DNA is TGTGCCAGCAGTGAAGCGGAGGGGGGAGGTGGCTACACCTTC.

This clonotype was found a few times. The chain is built from TRBV9 and TRBJ2-4, with D possibly matching TRBD2 (5 bases). V was pared by 2 bases and J by 9 bases, with 18 bases between. The germline V gene has CDR1 SGDLS and CDR2 YYNGEE. This CDR3 comprises 15 residues. CDR3 nucleotides: TGTGCCAGCAGCGTTAGTGGGATGGATGCGGGCATTCAGTACTTC. This codes for CASSVSGMDAGIQYF.

Many counts were recorded for this clonotype. V gene TRBV24-1 combines with J gene TRBJ1-2; 11 bases line up with TRBD1. Germline CDR1 and CDR2: KGHDR and SFDVKD. The CDR3 spans 17 residues. V lost 5 bases to trimming and J lost 2 bases; unmatched junction nucleotides: 9. CDR3 nucleotide sequence: TGTGCCACCAGTGGGGGGACAGGGGGGACCGCCAACTATGGCTACACCTTC. Protein: CATSGGTGGTANYGYTF.

This clonotype has more than one count but fewer than ten. The chain recombines TRBV6-5 with TRBJ2-2; D possibly matches TRBD1 or TRBD2 (5 bases each). V lost 4 bases to trimming and J lost 10 bases, with 19 bases between them. The germline CDR1 and CDR2 sequences are MNHEY and SVGAGI. This CDR3 has 15 amino acids. CDR3 sequence: CASSSPGTQKKELFF. As DNA, the CDR3 is TGTGCCAGCAGTTCCCCGGGGACCCAGAAAAAGGAGCTGTTTTTT.

This chain joins TRBV6-1 and TRBJ1-2; 9 bases match TRBD1. This CDR3 has 14 residues. The J segment lost 6 bases and the V segment lost 6 bases, leaving 8 bases of the junction unmatched. Germline V CDR1 and CDR2: MNHNS, SASEGT. In DNA form, the CDR3 reads TGTGCCAGCAGCCGGACAGGGGTGCCCAATGGCTACACCTTC. Amino acids: CASSRTGVPNGYTF.

This rearrangement joins TRBV28 to TRBJ1-2; 7 bases are a match to TRBD1. In germline, CDR1 is MDHEN, CDR2 SYDVKM. This CDR3 spans 15 amino acids. The V gene end was trimmed by 4 bases and the J gene end by 4 bases; junction bases not matched to a gene: 9. This CDR3 reads CASSYSEGATYGYTF. In DNA, the CDR3 is TGTGCCAGCAGTTACTCGGAGGGGGCGACCTATGGCTACACCTTC.

This clonotype was observed many times. J is TRBJ2-7 and V is TRBV4-1; perhaps TRBD2 as D (6 bases). The CDR3 extends over 16 amino acids. The ends were cut back, 1 base at V and 3 bases at J, with 16 bases in the middle. The V gene's germline CDR1 is MGHRA and CDR2 YSYEKL. The CDR3 sequence: CASSQASRLEYYEQYF. CDR3 coding DNA: TGCGCCAGCAGCCAAGCCTCCCGACTAGAATACTACGAGCAGTACTTC.

This clonotype was seen ten or more times. The CDR3 here is CSLRAREQYF. CDR3 DNA sequence: TGCAGTCTCCGGGCGAGGGAGCAGTACTTC. The gene calls are TRBV20-1 and TRBJ2-7, with unresolved D. Germline V gene sequence: CDR1 DFQATT, CDR2 SNEGSKA (reference sequence). The CDR3 totals 10 residues. With 8 bases removed from V and 7 bases from J, the gap between germline ends came to 12 bases.

The chain carries TRBV20-1 and TRBJ2-7; TRBD2 aligns across 10 bases. V shed 3 bases and J 0 bases; nucleotides not matched to a gene: 5. The CDR3 length is 15 residues. Looked up from germline, CDR1 is DFQATT and CDR2 is SNEGSKA (reference sequence). CDR3 nucleotides: TGCAGTGCTAGTACAGCGGGAGGGATCTCCTACGAGCAGTACTTC. This encodes CSASTAGGISYEQYF.

This clonotype was seen repeatedly, ten times or more. V gene TRBV6-1 combines with J gene TRBJ1-2, with D possibly matching TRBD1 (6 bases). The germline V and J ends were trimmed by 6 bases and 3 bases, with 17 bases remaining between them. CDR1 is MNHNS and CDR2 is SASEGT in the germline V gene. The CDR3 covers 15 residues. CDR3 in DNA: TGTGCCAGCAGACAGGGTATTGCATGGGACTATGGCTACACCTTC. Translated: CASRQGIAWDYGYTF.